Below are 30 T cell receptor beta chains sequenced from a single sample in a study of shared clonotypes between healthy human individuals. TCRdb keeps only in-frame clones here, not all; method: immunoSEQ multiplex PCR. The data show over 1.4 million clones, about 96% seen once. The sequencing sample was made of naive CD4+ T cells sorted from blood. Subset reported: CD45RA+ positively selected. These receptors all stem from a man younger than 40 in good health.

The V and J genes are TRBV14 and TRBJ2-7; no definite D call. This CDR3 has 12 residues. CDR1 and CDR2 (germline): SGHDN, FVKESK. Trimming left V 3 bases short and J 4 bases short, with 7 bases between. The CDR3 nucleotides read TGTGCCAGCAGCCATCAACCTTACGAGCAGTACTTC. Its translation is CASSHQPYEQYF.

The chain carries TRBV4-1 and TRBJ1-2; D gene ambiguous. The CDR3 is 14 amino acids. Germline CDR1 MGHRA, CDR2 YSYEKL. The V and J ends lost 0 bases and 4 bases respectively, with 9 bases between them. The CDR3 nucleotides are TGCGCCAGCAGCCAAGATAAAGGGTTCTATGGCTACACCTTC. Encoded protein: CASSQDKGFYGYTF.

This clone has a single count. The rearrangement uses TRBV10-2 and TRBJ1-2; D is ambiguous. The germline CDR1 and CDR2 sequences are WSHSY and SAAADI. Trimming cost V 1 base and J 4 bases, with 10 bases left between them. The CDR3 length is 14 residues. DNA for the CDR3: TGCGCCAGCAGTGAGTTGACATATACCTATGGCTACACCTTC. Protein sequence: CASSELTYTYGYTF.

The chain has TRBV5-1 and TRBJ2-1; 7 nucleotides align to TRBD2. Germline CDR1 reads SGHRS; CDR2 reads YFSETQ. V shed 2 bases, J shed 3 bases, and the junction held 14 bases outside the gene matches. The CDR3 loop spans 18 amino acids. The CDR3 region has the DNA TGCGCCAGCAGCTTAATACGTTCTTTCCTAGCGGACTACAATGAGCAGTTCTTC. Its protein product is CASSLIRSFLADYNEQFF.

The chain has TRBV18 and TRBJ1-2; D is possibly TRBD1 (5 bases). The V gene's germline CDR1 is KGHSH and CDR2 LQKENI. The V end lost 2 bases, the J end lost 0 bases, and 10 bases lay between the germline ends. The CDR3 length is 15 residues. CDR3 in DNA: TGTGCCAGCTCACCATTGGACACCGCTAACTATGGCTACACCTTC. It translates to CASSPLDTANYGYTF.

CDR3 amino acids: CASSFAVGTMNQPQHF. The CDR3 coding sequence is TGTGCCAGCAGTTTCGCCGTTGGGACGATGAATCAGCCCCAGCATTTT. The V gene is TRBV28, the J gene TRBJ1-5, with a tentative D call TRBD1 (5 bases). CDR1 and CDR2 (germline): MDHEN, SYDVKM. V was clipped by 3 bases and J by 4 bases, with 16 bases between them. The length of the CDR3 is 16 residues.

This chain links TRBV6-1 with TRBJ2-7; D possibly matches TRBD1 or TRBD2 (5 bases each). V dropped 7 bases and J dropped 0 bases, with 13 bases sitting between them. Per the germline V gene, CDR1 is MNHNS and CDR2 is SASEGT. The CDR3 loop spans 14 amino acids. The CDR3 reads CASKPGRSSYEQYF. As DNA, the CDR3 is TGTGCCAGCAAACCGGGACGAAGCTCCTACGAGCAGTACTTC.

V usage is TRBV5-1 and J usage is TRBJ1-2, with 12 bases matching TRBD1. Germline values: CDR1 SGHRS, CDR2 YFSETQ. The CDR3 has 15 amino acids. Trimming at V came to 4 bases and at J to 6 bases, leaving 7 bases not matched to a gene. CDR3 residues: CASSLGTGGSHGYTF. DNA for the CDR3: TGCGCCAGCAGCCTCGGGACAGGGGGCAGCCATGGCTACACCTTC.

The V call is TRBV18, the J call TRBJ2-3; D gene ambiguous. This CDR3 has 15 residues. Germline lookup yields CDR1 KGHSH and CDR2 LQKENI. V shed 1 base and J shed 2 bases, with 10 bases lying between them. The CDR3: CASSPRGGTTDTQYF. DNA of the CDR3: TGTGCCAGCTCACCACGGGGTGGTACCACAGATACGCAGTATTTT.

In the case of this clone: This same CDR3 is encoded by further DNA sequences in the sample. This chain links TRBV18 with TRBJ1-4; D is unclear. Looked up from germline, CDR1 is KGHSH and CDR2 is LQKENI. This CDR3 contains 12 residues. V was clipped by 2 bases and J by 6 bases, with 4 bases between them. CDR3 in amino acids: CASSPGDEKLFF. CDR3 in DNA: TGTGCCAGCTCACCAGGGGATGAAAAACTGTTTTTT.

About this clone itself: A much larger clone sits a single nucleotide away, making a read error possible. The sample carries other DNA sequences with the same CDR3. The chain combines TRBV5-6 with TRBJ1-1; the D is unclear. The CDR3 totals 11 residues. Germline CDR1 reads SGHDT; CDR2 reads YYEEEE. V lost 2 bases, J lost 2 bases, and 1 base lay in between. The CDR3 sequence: CASSLNTEAFF. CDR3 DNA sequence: TGTGCCAGCAGCTTAAACACTGAAGCTTTCTTT. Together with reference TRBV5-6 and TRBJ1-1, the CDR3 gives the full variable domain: DAGVTQSPTHLIKTRGQQVTLRCSPKSGHDTVSWYQQALGQGPQFIFQYYEEEERQRGNFPDRFSGHQFPNYSSELNVNALLLGDSALYLCASSLNTEAFFGQGTRLTVV.

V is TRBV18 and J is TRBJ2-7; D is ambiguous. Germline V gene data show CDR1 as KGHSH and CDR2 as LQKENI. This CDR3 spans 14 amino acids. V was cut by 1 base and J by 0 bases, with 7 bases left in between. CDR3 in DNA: TGTGCCAGCTCACCACGGTCTTTCTCCTACGAGCAGTACTTC. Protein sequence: CASSPRSFSYEQYF.

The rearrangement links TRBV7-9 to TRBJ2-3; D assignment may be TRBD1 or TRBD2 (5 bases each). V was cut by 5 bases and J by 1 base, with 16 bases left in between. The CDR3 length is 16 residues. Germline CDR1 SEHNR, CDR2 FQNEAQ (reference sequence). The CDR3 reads CASSPTWGIGTDTQYF. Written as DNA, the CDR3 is TGTGCCAGCAGCCCGACGTGGGGGATCGGCACAGATACGCAGTATTTT.

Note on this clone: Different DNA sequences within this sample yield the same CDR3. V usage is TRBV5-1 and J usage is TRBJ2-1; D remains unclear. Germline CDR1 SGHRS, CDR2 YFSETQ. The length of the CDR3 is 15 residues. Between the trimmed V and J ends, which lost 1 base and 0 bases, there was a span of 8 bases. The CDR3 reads CASSLSGTSYNEQFF. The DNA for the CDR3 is TGCGCCAGCAGCTTGTCCGGAACCTCCTACAATGAGCAGTTCTTC.

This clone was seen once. In nucleotides, the CDR3 is TGTGCCAGCAGCCCAGTCCAGGCGGACGGGGAGCAGTACTTC. Translated: CASSPVQADGEQYF. The chain has TRBV11-2 and TRBJ2-7, with D uncertain. The CDR3 has 14 residues. Germline V gene lookup returns CDR1 SGHAT and CDR2 FQNNGV. V lost 5 bases to trimming and J lost 7 bases, with 18 bases between them. Based on the CDR3 plus reference TRBV11-2 and TRBJ2-7, the full variable domain is EAGVAQSPRYKIIEKRQSVAFWCNPISGHATLYWYQQILGQGPKLLIQFQNNGVVDDSQLPKDRFSAERLKGVDSTLKIQPAKLEDSAVYLCASSPVQADGEQYFGPGTRLTVT.

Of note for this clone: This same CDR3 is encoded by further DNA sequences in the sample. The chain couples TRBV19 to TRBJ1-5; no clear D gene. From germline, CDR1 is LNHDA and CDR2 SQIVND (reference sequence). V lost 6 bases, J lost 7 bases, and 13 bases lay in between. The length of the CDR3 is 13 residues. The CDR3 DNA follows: TGTGCCAGTAGCTCTCTTGGCGGGCAGCCCCAGCATTTT. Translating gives CASSSLGGQPQHF.

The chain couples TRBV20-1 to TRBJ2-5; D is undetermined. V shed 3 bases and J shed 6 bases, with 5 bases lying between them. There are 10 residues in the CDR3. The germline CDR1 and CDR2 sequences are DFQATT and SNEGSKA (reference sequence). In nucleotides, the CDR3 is TGCAGTGCTAGGAAGAAGACCCAGTACTTC. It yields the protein CSARKKTQYF.

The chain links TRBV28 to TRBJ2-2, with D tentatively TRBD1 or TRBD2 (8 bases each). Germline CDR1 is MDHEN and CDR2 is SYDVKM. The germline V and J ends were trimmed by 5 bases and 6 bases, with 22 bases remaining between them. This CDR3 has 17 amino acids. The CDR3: CASSPLDRGLVAGELFF. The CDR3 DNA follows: TGTGCCAGCAGTCCCCTAGACAGGGGACTAGTGGCCGGGGAGCTGTTTTTT.

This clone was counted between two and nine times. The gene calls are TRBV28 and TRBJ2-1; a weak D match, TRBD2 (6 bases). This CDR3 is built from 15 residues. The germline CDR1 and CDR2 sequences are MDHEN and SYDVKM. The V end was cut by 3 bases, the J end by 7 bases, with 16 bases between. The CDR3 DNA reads TGTGCCAGCAGTTTTGAACCGGGACTCTTAAATGAGCAGTTCTTC. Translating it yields CASSFEPGLLNEQFF.

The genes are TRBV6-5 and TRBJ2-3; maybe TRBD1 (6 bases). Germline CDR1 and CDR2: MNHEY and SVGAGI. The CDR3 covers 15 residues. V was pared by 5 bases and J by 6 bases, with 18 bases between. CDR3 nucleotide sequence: TGTGCCAGCAGTACCCTCAGGGGCCCGGAGGATACGCAGTATTTT. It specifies CASSTLRGPEDTQYF.

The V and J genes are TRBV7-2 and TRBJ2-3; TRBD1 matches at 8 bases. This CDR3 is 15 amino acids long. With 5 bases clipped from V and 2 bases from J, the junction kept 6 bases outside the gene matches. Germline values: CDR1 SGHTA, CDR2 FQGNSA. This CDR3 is CASSRTGIITDTQYF. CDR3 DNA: TGTGCCAGCAGCCGGACAGGGATTATCACAGATACGCAGTATTTT.

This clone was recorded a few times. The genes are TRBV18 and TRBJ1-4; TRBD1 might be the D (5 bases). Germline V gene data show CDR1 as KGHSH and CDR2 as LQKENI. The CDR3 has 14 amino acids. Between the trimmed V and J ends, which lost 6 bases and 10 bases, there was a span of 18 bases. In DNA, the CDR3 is TGTGCCAGCTCGACAGCGGGCGCCGCGGGAAAACTGTTTTTT. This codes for CASSTAGAAGKLFF.

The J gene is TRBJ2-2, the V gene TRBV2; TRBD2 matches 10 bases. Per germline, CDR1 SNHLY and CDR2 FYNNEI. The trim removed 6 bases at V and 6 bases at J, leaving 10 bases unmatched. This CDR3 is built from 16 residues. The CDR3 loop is CASRPSGSTLAGELFF. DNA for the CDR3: TGTGCCAGCAGGCCTAGCGGGAGTACCTTGGCCGGGGAGCTGTTTTTT.

The CDR3 DNA sequence: TGTGCCAGCACCACCCCTACGGGACAGGGGACCTCCTACGAGCAGTACTTC. It is translated as CASTTPTGQGTSYEQYF. The chain couples TRBV28 to TRBJ2-7; 10 nucleotides line up with TRBD1. Germline CDR1 and CDR2: MDHEN and SYDVKM. CDR3 length equals 17 residues. V lost 7 bases to trimming and J lost 0 bases; unmatched junction nucleotides: 12.

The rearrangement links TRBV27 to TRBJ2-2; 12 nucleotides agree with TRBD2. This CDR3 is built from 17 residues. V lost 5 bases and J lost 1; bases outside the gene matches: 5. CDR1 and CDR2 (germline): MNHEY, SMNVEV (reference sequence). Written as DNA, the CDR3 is TGTGCCAGCAGTATCCAGGGACTAGCGGGGAACACCGGGGAGCTGTTTTTT. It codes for CASSIQGLAGNTGELFF.

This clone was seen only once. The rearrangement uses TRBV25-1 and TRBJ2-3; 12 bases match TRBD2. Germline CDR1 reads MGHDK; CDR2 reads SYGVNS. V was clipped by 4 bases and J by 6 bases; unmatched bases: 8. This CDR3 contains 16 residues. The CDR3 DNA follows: TGTGCCAGCAGTGTGGGGCTAGCGGGAGGGCCGGATACGCAGTATTTT. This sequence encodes CASSVGLAGGPDTQYF.

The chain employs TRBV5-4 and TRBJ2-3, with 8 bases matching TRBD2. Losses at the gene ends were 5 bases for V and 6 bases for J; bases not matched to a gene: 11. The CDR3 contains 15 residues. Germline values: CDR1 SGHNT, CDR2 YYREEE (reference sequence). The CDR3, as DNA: TGTGCCAGCAGTTCCGCCGGGACTAGAAGTGATACGCAGTATTTT. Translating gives CASSSAGTRSDTQYF.

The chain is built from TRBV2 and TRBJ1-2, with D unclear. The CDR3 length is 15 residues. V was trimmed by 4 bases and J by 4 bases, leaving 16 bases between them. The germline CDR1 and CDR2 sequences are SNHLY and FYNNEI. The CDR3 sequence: CASSAHEYPTYGYTF. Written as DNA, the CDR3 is TGTGCCAGCAGTGCACACGAATATCCGACCTATGGCTACACCTTC.

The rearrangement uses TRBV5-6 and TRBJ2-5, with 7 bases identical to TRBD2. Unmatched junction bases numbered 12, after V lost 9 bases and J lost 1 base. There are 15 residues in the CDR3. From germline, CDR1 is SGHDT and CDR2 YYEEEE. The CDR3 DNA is TGTGCCACCCACACCGGGGCTAGCGGCCAAGAGACCCAGTACTTC. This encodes CATHTGASGQETQYF.

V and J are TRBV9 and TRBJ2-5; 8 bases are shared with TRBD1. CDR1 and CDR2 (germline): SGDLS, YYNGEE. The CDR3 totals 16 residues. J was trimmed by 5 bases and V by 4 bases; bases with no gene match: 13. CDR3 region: CASSPVAGGVGETQYF. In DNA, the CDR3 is TGTGCCAGCAGCCCGGTGGCAGGGGGCGTCGGGGAGACCCAGTACTTC.